The subject of this entry is one T cell receptor (beta chain). This clone occurred a few times. Its cognate antigen has yet to be identified. Base qualities are not at hand, and no much larger clone is one base apart. This CDR3 is also generated by other DNA sequences in the sample. The data are from a study of blood T cell repertoires in COVID-19 (dated by TCRdb to 2018 to 2021). In the study overall: Samples covering the acute and convalescent phases of COVID-19 were provided by collaborators in the United States, Italy and Spain. Sample metadata almost always included a de-identified subject ID, COVID-19 status, age in years and sex. Subjects who had been exposed to COVID-19, were actively infected with it, or had recovered from it provided the deeply sampled blood TCRbeta repertoires that made up the dataset. The samples were drawn from the first 160 participants of the ongoing ImmuneRACE study and from under 1,500 subjects provided by 6 global collaborators. Where available, HLA class I and class II types were taken from metadata supplied by the sample provider and were not determined by assay-based typing. The prospective study material was composed of cDNA or gDNA derived from T cells, B-cell-depleted T cells, or PBMCs. A freely available public database, intended as a resource for researchers studying the immune response to SARS-CoV-2, is where the repertoires were released.

TCRbeta CDR3 regions were amplified from genomic DNA using the immunoSEQ Assay, a bias-controlled multiplex PCR. Processing in the source paper ran as follows. The number of nucleated cells in each sample was estimated from the amplification of reference gene primers within the assay. To quantify the absolute abundance of each unique TCRbeta CDR3 rearrangement, sequence reads were collapsed and filtered. Productive Simpson clonality was computed per sample as the square root of Simpson's diversity index over productive rearrangements. In TCRdb, the immuneACCESS table is reduced to in-frame sequences with V and J assigned. These tables do not hold every clone; where another copy was compared, an unresolved V gene accounts for under half, and the others remain unexplained. V, J and clone size are taken as reported in that table, and D and trimming were inferred from the DNA itself. The sample data list 100,000 to 150,000 clones, and about four fifths of these were observed just once. The ten largest clonotypes hold about 12% of the sample.

Results the study describes overall, beyond this receptor: How much clinical and demographic metadata was included differed by source and by participant, and the metadata was provided uncurated.

Collaborating institutions collected whole blood in K2EDTA tubes following their own protocols. For TCRbeta analysis, collaborators shipped samples in one of three forms: frozen whole blood, isolated PBMCs, or DNA extracted from either of those sample types. The sample consisted of peripheral blood. The TCR comes from a man in his 60s with acute or convalescent COVID-19.

The base sequence is TGTGCCACCAGCAGAGGTCAGATCAATCAGCCCCAGCATTTT. The resulting protein is CATSRGQINQPQHF. The chain joins TRBV15 to TRBJ1-5; too little of a D gene remains to name it. V and J are truncated by 1 base and 3 bases respectively, leaving an intervening sequence of 7 bases. The CDR3 goes from the cysteine to the phenylalanine over 14 residues. Only CDR3 DNA is held: 42 bases, read in frame from base 1. CDR1 and CDR2 are read off the germline V gene (reference sequence) as LNHNV and YYDKDF.